Presented here are 9 T cell receptor beta chains from one specimen sequenced in a study of regulatory T cells in long-lasting Graves disease. According to the study, TCR beta libraries were built with iRepertoire HTBI primers and CDR3-region Arm-PCR. One entry per CDR3 protein, called by TCRdb with MiXCR from the multiplex PCR reads. The sample contains about 530,000 distinct CDR3 sequences, about 16% of which appear only once. Time point specified: newly diagnosed GD, antithyroid drugs for less than 3 months. There was RNA extracted from PBMCs, and the TCR library was made from it. The same specimen was also included in a second study, on T cells in Graves' hyperthyroidism and ophthalmopathy.

The sample consisted of peripheral blood mononuclear cells (PBMCs), taken at new diagnosis, from a patient treated with antithyroid drugs. The receptors come from a woman aged 35-65 years with Graves disease.

This clonotype was observed a handful of times. The chain joins TRBV12-3 or TRBV12-4 to TRBJ2-7; either TRBD1 or TRBD2 may supply D (6 bases each). This CDR3 contains 14 residues. The V end lost 2 bases, the J end lost 2 bases, and 10 bases lay between the germline ends. CDR3 in amino acids: CASSLFGGPYEQYF. Written as DNA, the CDR3 is TGTGCCAGCAGTTTATTCGGGGGCCCCTACGAGCAGTACTTC.

This clonotype was seen repeatedly, ten times or more. The chain carries TRBV11-2 and TRBJ2-7; unclear D gene. Germline CDR1 reads SGHAT; CDR2 reads FQNNGV. The CDR3 totals 14 residues. V was clipped by 8 bases and J by 3 bases, with 17 bases between them. The CDR3 region has the DNA TGTGCCAGCGCCGGTGTAGGGTCTTACTACGAGCAGTACTTC. This codes for CASAGVGSYYEQYF. The full variable domain, completed using reference TRBV11-2 and TRBJ2-7, is EAGVAQSPRYKIIEKRQSVAFWCNPISGHATLYWYQQILGQGPKLLIQFQNNGVVDDSQLPKDRFSAERLKGVDSTLKIQPAKLEDSAVYLCASAGVGSYYEQYFGPGTRLTVT.

The table lists this clonotype with many counts. V usage is TRBV2 and J usage is TRBJ1-2; 10 nucleotides line up with TRBD1. The V and J ends lost 5 bases and 2 bases, in that order; junction bases with no gene match: 5. CDR1 and CDR2 from the germline V gene are SNHLY and FYNNEI. CDR3 length equals 15 residues. The CDR3 here is CASSLKGQGNYGYTF. CDR3 DNA: TGTGCCAGCAGTTTGAAGGGACAGGGGAACTATGGCTACACCTTC.

This clonotype was observed many times. The V call is TRBV11-2, the J call TRBJ1-3, with TRBD1 identical over 7 bases. This CDR3 is 16 amino acids long. V was pared by 1 base and J by 4 bases, with 7 bases of the junction left unmatched. Germline values: CDR1 SGHAT, CDR2 FQNNGV. The CDR3 loop reads CASSLGNRGAGNTIYF. The CDR3 DNA reads TGTGCCAGCAGCTTAGGGAACAGGGGCGCCGGAAACACCATATATTTT. Looking up the rest from reference TRBV11-2 and TRBJ1-3 gives the full variable domain: EAGVAQSPRYKIIEKRQSVAFWCNPISGHATLYWYQQILGQGPKLLIQFQNNGVVDDSQLPKDRFSAERLKGVDSTLKIQPAKLEDSAVYLCASSLGNRGAGNTIYFGEGSWLTVV.

The gene calls are TRBV6-1 and TRBJ1-5; D not resolved. Trimming pared 0 bases from V and 9 bases from J, leaving 15 bases between. CDR3 length equals 15 residues. Germline V gene data show CDR1 as MNHNS and CDR2 as SASEGT. CDR3 coding DNA: TGTGCCAGCAGTGAAGCGGGGAACGGGCTCGGGCCCCAGCATTTT. Translated, it gives CASSEAGNGLGPQHF.

This clonotype was observed many times. V and J are TRBV7-8 and TRBJ2-7; unclear D gene. CDR1 is SGHVS and CDR2 is FQNEAQ in the germline V gene. The ends were cut back, 1 base at V and 2 bases at J, with 12 bases in the middle. The CDR3 has 15 amino acids. The CDR3 is CASSLVSRSAYEQYF. For the CDR3, the DNA is TGTGCCAGCAGCTTAGTATCCAGGAGCGCCTACGAGCAGTACTTC.

This clonotype was seen at least ten times. This rearrangement joins TRBV10-2 to TRBJ1-1, with D uncertain. This CDR3 contains 12 residues. Trimming stripped 6 bases from V and 7 bases from J, with 12 bases between. From germline, CDR1 is WSHSY and CDR2 SAAADI. Here the CDR3 reads CASSLNPFEAFF. The CDR3 DNA follows: TGCGCCAGCAGCCTTAACCCGTTTGAAGCTTTCTTT.

This clonotype was recorded at least ten times. The chain joins TRBV3-1 to TRBJ2-3; D gene unclear. The CDR3 covers 13 residues. Trimming stripped 0 bases from V and 9 bases from J, with 10 bases between. CDR1 and CDR2 (germline): LGHDT, YNNKEL (reference sequence). CDR3: CASSQERLGTQYF. The CDR3 bases are TGTGCCAGCAGCCAAGAACGGCTGGGGACGCAGTATTTT.

V usage is TRBV5-1 and J usage is TRBJ2-1, with a tentative D call TRBD2 (5 bases). Germline-derived CDR1 and CDR2 are SGHRS and YFSETQ. The CDR3 contains 16 residues. V was cut by 6 bases and J by 5 bases, with 21 bases left in between. CDR3: CASILIPGSANNEQFF. CDR3 nucleotides: TGCGCCAGCATTCTTATTCCGGGGTCGGCTAACAATGAGCAGTTCTTC. Using reference TRBV5-1 and TRBJ2-1 for the parts outside the CDR3, the full variable domain is KAGVTQTPRYLIKTRGQQVTLSCSPISGHRSVSWYQQTPGQGLQFLFEYFSETQRNKGNFPGRFSGRQFSNSRSEMNVSTLELGDSALYLCASILIPGSANNEQFFGPGTRLTVL.